A selection of T cell receptor beta chains follows, all from one sample in a study of T cell responses to AZD1222 COVID-19 vaccine. Assay: immunoSEQ multiplex PCR; the TCRdb copy retains only in-frame clones and omits some. Here the sample spans roughly 160,000 clones, 90% to 95% being singletons. Specimen: peripheral blood, collected on day 0 of AZD1222 vaccination. The receptors originated from an adult in good health. CDR3s include the opening cysteine and the closing phenylalanine or tryptophan. Each record gives: J gene, V gene, D gene, clone size, CDR3 protein, CDR3 DNA. A D gene is named only where the DNA matches it firmly. Rows may omit the clone size; those that give it use once, few, many or a size class.

j_call: TRBJ2-1; v_call: TRBV5-1; d_call: -; clone_size: -; cdr3_aa: CASSLGQGFYNEQFF; cdr3_nt: TGCGCCAGCAGCTTGGGGCAGGGGTTCTACAATGAGCAGTTCTTC
j_call: TRBJ1-4; v_call: TRBV30; d_call: -; clone_size: -; cdr3_aa: CAWDKSNLGKLFF; cdr3_nt: TGTGCCTGGGATAAATCGAACCTCGGAAAACTGTTTTTT
j_call: TRBJ1-2; v_call: TRBV6-5; d_call: -; clone_size: -; cdr3_aa: CASSYDSSYGYTF; cdr3_nt: TGTGCCAGCAGTTACGACAGTAGCTATGGCTACACCTTC
j_call: TRBJ2-5; v_call: TRBV23-1; d_call: TRBD1; clone_size: -; cdr3_aa: CASKKQGWGETQYF; cdr3_nt: TGCGCCAGCAAGAAACAGGGGTGGGGTGAGACCCAGTACTTC
j_call: TRBJ1-4; v_call: TRBV3-1/TRBV3-2; d_call: TRBD1; clone_size: -; cdr3_aa: CASSPPGGVKLFF; cdr3_nt: TGTGCCAGCAGCCCCCCAGGGGGGGTAAAACTGTTTTTT
j_call: TRBJ2-4; v_call: TRBV7-2; d_call: TRBD2; clone_size: -; cdr3_aa: CASSQGGAINIQYF; cdr3_nt: TGTGCCAGCAGCCAGGGAGGGGCGATAAACATTCAGTACTTC
j_call: TRBJ2-1; v_call: TRBV3-1/TRBV3-2; d_call: -; clone_size: once; cdr3_aa: CASSTRGEVAYNEQFF; cdr3_nt: TGTGCCAGCAGCACGAGGGGGGAGGTCGCCTACAATGAGCAGTTCTTC
j_call: TRBJ2-7; v_call: TRBV7-9; d_call: TRBD2; clone_size: -; cdr3_aa: CASSLGLAGYDEQYF; cdr3_nt: TGTGCCAGCAGTTTAGGACTAGCGGGGTACGACGAGCAGTACTTC
j_call: TRBJ1-1; v_call: TRBV6-5; d_call: TRBD1; clone_size: -; cdr3_aa: CASSYDRGRNEAFF; cdr3_nt: TGTGCCAGCAGTTACGACAGGGGGCGAAATGAAGCTTTCTTT
j_call: TRBJ2-3; v_call: TRBV7-9; d_call: -; clone_size: -; cdr3_aa: CASSLSVTDTQYF; cdr3_nt: TGTGCCAGCAGCTTATCGGTAACAGATACGCAGTATTTT
j_call: TRBJ2-7; v_call: TRBV5-6; d_call: -; clone_size: -; cdr3_aa: CASSLRGWGEQYF; cdr3_nt: TGTGCCAGCAGCTTGAGGGGGTGGGGCGAGCAGTACTTC
j_call: TRBJ2-1; v_call: TRBV4-1; d_call: -; clone_size: -; cdr3_aa: CASSQEMWLGQFF; cdr3_nt: TGCGCCAGCAGCCAAGAAATGTGGTTGGGGCAGTTCTTC
j_call: TRBJ2-3; v_call: TRBV5-5; d_call: TRBD2; clone_size: -; cdr3_aa: CASSPGLAGSTDTQYF; cdr3_nt: TGTGCCAGCAGCCCGGGACTAGCGGGGAGCACAGATACGCAGTATTTT
j_call: TRBJ1-5; v_call: TRBV18; d_call: -; clone_size: -; cdr3_aa: CASSPTPVTDSYNQPQHF; cdr3_nt: TGTGCCAGCTCACCCACACCGGTCACGGATAGCTACAATCAGCCCCAGCATTTT
j_call: TRBJ2-3; v_call: TRBV7-9; d_call: -; clone_size: -; cdr3_aa: CASSLGPDASTDTQYF; cdr3_nt: TGTGCCAGCAGCTTAGGGCCAGACGCTAGCACAGATACGCAGTATTTT
j_call: TRBJ1-5; v_call: TRBV6-2/TRBV6-3; d_call: -; clone_size: -; cdr3_aa: CASSRRGGGSAQHF; cdr3_nt: TGTGCCAGCAGTCGCCGTGGGGGCGGTTCCGCCCAGCATTTT
j_call: TRBJ2-1; v_call: TRBV4-1; d_call: -; clone_size: -; cdr3_aa: CASSQERGDEQFF; cdr3_nt: TGCGCCAGCAGCCAAGAAAGGGGAGATGAGCAGTTCTTC
j_call: TRBJ1-5; v_call: TRBV5-1; d_call: -; clone_size: -; cdr3_aa: CASSSAGHQPQHF; cdr3_nt: TGCGCCAGCAGCTCGGCGGGGCATCAGCCCCAGCATTTT
j_call: TRBJ2-5; v_call: TRBV2; d_call: -; clone_size: -; cdr3_aa: CASSEALGGGETQYF; cdr3_nt: TGTGCCAGCAGTGAAGCGCTGGGGGGCGGAGAGACCCAGTACTTC
j_call: TRBJ2-2; v_call: TRBV7-2; d_call: -; clone_size: -; cdr3_aa: CASKETGIRTGELFF; cdr3_nt: TGTGCCAGCAAAGAAACAGGGATAAGGACCGGGGAGCTGTTTTTT
j_call: TRBJ1-4; v_call: TRBV18; d_call: -; clone_size: -; cdr3_aa: CASSPPLDEKLFF; cdr3_nt: TGTGCCAGCTCACCACCACTAGATGAAAAACTGTTTTTT
j_call: TRBJ2-1; v_call: TRBV7-2; d_call: -; clone_size: -; cdr3_aa: CASSLAGFRNEQFF; cdr3_nt: TGTGCCAGCAGCTTAGCTGGATTCCGCAATGAGCAGTTCTTC
j_call: TRBJ2-1; v_call: TRBV3-1/TRBV3-2; d_call: -; clone_size: -; cdr3_aa: CASSKLEFNEQFF; cdr3_nt: TGTGCCAGCAGCAAATTAGAGTTCAATGAGCAGTTCTTC
j_call: TRBJ2-7; v_call: TRBV6-5; d_call: TRBD2; clone_size: -; cdr3_aa: CASSYSGGGATYEQYF; cdr3_nt: TGTGCCAGCAGTTACTCTGGGGGGGGAGCAACCTACGAGCAGTACTTC
j_call: TRBJ1-6; v_call: TRBV19; d_call: TRBD1; clone_size: -; cdr3_aa: CASTGTGLTPLHF; cdr3_nt: TGTGCCAGTACCGGGACAGGGCTAACACCCCTCCACTTT
j_call: TRBJ1-4; v_call: TRBV11-2; d_call: TRBD1; clone_size: -; cdr3_aa: CASSRNRDRGLTNEKLFF; cdr3_nt: TGTGCCAGCAGCCGAAACCGGGACAGGGGACTTACTAATGAAAAACTGTTTTTT
j_call: TRBJ1-1; v_call: TRBV2; d_call: -; clone_size: -; cdr3_aa: CASTYQGTEAFF; cdr3_nt: TGTGCCAGCACTTACCAGGGTACAGAAGCTTTCTTT
j_call: TRBJ1-2; v_call: TRBV7-2; d_call: -; clone_size: -; cdr3_aa: CASSFGNLRYGYTF; cdr3_nt: TGTGCCAGCAGCTTCGGAAATCTACGATATGGCTACACCTTC
j_call: TRBJ1-2; v_call: TRBV19; d_call: -; clone_size: -; cdr3_aa: CASSIAGVRAGYTF; cdr3_nt: TGTGCCAGTAGTATAGCAGGGGTGAGAGCTGGCTACACCTTC
j_call: TRBJ2-2; v_call: TRBV19; d_call: TRBD2; clone_size: once; cdr3_aa: CASYASGGTGELFF; cdr3_nt: TGTGCCAGTTACGCGTCGGGGGGGACCGGGGAGCTGTTTTTT
j_call: TRBJ1-2; v_call: TRBV6-1; d_call: -; clone_size: -; cdr3_aa: CASSEVRQGYTF; cdr3_nt: TGTGCCAGCAGTGAAGTCCGACAAGGCTACACCTTC
j_call: TRBJ2-7; v_call: TRBV3-1/TRBV3-2; d_call: -; clone_size: -; cdr3_aa: CASTGGLHYEQYF; cdr3_nt: TGTGCCAGCACCGGGGGCCTTCACTACGAGCAGTACTTC
j_call: TRBJ1-2; v_call: TRBV6-1; d_call: TRBD1; clone_size: -; cdr3_aa: CASSEGQALGYTF; cdr3_nt: TGTGCCAGCAGTGAGGGACAGGCTCTCGGCTACACCTTC
j_call: TRBJ2-7; v_call: TRBV6-5; d_call: -; clone_size: -; cdr3_aa: CATQGSYEQYF; cdr3_nt: TGTGCCACGCAAGGCTCCTACGAGCAGTACTTC
j_call: TRBJ2-2; v_call: TRBV2; d_call: -; clone_size: -; cdr3_aa: CASSGEGGTGELFF; cdr3_nt: TGTGCCAGCAGTGGAGAGGGCGGGACCGGGGAGCTGTTTTTT
j_call: TRBJ1-2; v_call: TRBV28; d_call: -; clone_size: -; cdr3_aa: CASSFILGGYGYTF; cdr3_nt: TGTGCCAGCAGTTTCATCCTGGGAGGCTATGGCTACACCTTC
j_call: TRBJ1-5; v_call: TRBV24-1; d_call: -; clone_size: -; cdr3_aa: CATGDGTNQPQHF; cdr3_nt: TGTGCCACCGGGGACGGAACAAATCAGCCCCAGCATTTT
j_call: TRBJ2-3; v_call: TRBV7-6; d_call: -; clone_size: -; cdr3_aa: CASSSPEEDTQYF; cdr3_nt: TGTGCCAGCAGCTCCCCTGAGGAGGATACGCAGTATTTT
j_call: TRBJ2-7; v_call: TRBV6-5; d_call: -; clone_size: -; cdr3_aa: CASSQPNSYEQYF; cdr3_nt: TGTGCCAGCAGTCAACCGAATAGCTACGAGCAGTACTTC
j_call: TRBJ2-1; v_call: TRBV20-1; d_call: -; clone_size: -; cdr3_aa: CSARDNEQFF; cdr3_nt: TGCAGTGCTAGAGACAATGAGCAGTTCTTC
j_call: TRBJ1-1; v_call: TRBV1; d_call: -; clone_size: -; cdr3_aa: CTSSQEGAYTEAFF; cdr3_nt: TGCACCAGCAGCCAAGAGGGTGCGTACACTGAAGCTTTCTTT
j_call: TRBJ1-5; v_call: TRBV6-1; d_call: -; clone_size: once; cdr3_aa: CASSEGTVYSNQPQHF; cdr3_nt: TGTGCCAGCAGTGAAGGGACAGTATATAGCAATCAGCCCCAGCATTTT
j_call: TRBJ1-3; v_call: TRBV2; d_call: -; clone_size: -; cdr3_aa: CASREQVSGNTIYF; cdr3_nt: TGTGCCAGCAGGGAACAGGTCTCTGGAAACACCATATATTTT
j_call: TRBJ1-6; v_call: TRBV14; d_call: -; clone_size: -; cdr3_aa: CASSLTYSPLHF; cdr3_nt: TGTGCCAGCAGCCTGACTTATTCACCCCTCCACTTT
j_call: TRBJ1-3; v_call: TRBV6-5; d_call: -; clone_size: -; cdr3_aa: CASSSGGSSGNTIYF; cdr3_nt: TGTGCCAGCAGTTCGGGGGGAAGCTCTGGAAACACCATATATTTT
j_call: TRBJ2-7; v_call: TRBV6-1; d_call: -; clone_size: few; cdr3_aa: CASSAPEKGQNYEQYF; cdr3_nt: TGTGCCAGCAGTGCCCCTGAGAAAGGACAGAACTACGAGCAGTACTTC
j_call: TRBJ2-5; v_call: TRBV28; d_call: -; clone_size: -; cdr3_aa: CASSWGVEKTQYF; cdr3_nt: TGTGCCAGCAGTTGGGGGGTCGAGAAGACCCAGTACTTC